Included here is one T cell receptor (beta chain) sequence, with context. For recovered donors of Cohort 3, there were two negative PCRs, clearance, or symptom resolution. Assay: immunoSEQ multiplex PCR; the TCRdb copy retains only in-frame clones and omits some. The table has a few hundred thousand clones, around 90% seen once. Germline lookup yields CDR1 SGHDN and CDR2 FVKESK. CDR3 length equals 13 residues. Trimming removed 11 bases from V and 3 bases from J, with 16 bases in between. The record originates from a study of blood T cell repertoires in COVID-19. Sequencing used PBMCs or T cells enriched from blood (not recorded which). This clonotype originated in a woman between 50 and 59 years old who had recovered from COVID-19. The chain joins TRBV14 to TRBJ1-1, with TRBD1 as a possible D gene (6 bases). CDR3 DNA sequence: TGTGCCCGGGGGGGCCCCAGGGACACTGAAGCTTTCTTT. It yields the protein CARGGPRDTEAFF.